This T cell receptor (beta chain) was identified in a study of post-analysis software for immune sequencing data (dated by TCRdb to the mid-2010s). About the investigation overall: Recorded disease courses included relapsing-remitting, secondary progressive and progressive-relapsing multiple sclerosis, with some patients lacking subtype annotation. A subset of samples was prepared in parallel using single-end sample barcoding, then pooled and co-amplified after Illumina adapter ligation. Patient repertoires were compared against ten to twelve previously published healthy control repertoires from donors aged about 6 to 26 years.

Library prep was done by PCR. Reads for this sample came from an Illumina HiSeq 2500. Unique molecular identifiers were incorporated into TCR beta cDNA libraries to reduce PCR and sequencing biases. Roughly 0.5 million cDNA molecules were obtained per 1 to 10 million input T cells, so each molecule approximated one T cell. The patient libraries were prepared and sequenced using the same protocol as the earlier healthy control dataset. Within a given batch, samples were prepared together, multiplexed and sequenced on the same HiSeq lane. Per the original workflow: MIGEC was used to process the raw barcoded reads, and molecular identifier groups with only a single read were discarded before consensus assembly and CDR3 extraction. Clonotype tables were post-analysed with VDJtools, and diversity was normalized by down-sampling all datasets to the smallest sample size. In repertoire overlap clustering, CDR3 amino acid sequences, but not nucleotide sequences, were matched to correct batch-related cross-sample contamination. TCRdb trimmed the raw reads at Q25, called clones with MiXCR and kept productive beta chains. CDR3 protein sequences are deduplicated, and each keeps its most common genes and DNA. The V and J calls and clone size are TCRdb's, not the authors'. For this sample the table gives about 430,000 distinct CDR3 sequences, of which 30% to 45% were detected only once. The ten largest clones represent roughly 8.2% of the sample.

With regard to this clonotype: What this receptor recognizes is not known. There are no base qualities to consult, and no much larger clone falls within one base.

To demonstrate the VDJtools post-analysis software, the study profiled TCR beta repertoires from the peripheral blood of about 13 young patients with multiple sclerosis. The patients with multiple sclerosis were children and adolescents between roughly 6 and 17 years of age. Taken from cysteine to phenylalanine, the CDR3 has 16 residues. Only the CDR3 portion is preserved as DNA: 48 bases, with reading frame beginning at the first base. For this chain, trimming is 5 bases at the V end and 6 bases at the J end, and the number of junction bases without a gene match is 9. The investigation overall reported the following: When samples were clustered directly using the F measure, samples prepared in the same batch co-clustered strongly, which prompted a batch-effect correction. The multiple sclerosis patient group was slightly younger than the control group. Normalized Chao1 diversity was significantly lower in multiple sclerosis patients than controls, suggesting substantial peripheral T-cell clonal expansion. A handful of TRBV segments, including TRBV5-6, TRBV5-1 and TRBV20-1, were significantly more frequent in patients than controls.

Specimen: blood. The source of this sequence is a girl aged 2-9 years with multiple sclerosis. The rearranged segments are TRBV12-3 or TRBV12-4 and TRBJ2-3, and 12 junction bases match TRBD2. This receptor carries the CDR3 CASSQGTSGWWDTQYF. The nucleotide sequence reads TGTGCCAGCAGTCAAGGGACTAGCGGGTGGTGGGATACGCAGTATTTT.